The rows below give T cell receptor beta chains drawn from one sample of a study of T cell repertoires in cytomegalovirus infection. MiXCR was run by TCRdb on the reads, yielding one entry per CDR3 protein. The top ten hold approximately 10% of the sample, which has fewer than 550,000 distinct CDR3 sequences, over 9% seen once. Material: PBMCs. Receptor source: a human donor in good health (CMV status not recorded). Some clones in this sample may be carry-over from other donors' samples. Each CDR3 is given with its conserved first and last residue. A D gene is named only where the DNA matches it firmly. The size entry is marked missing in some rows and otherwise reads once, few, many or a size class.

clone size: many
J gene: TRBJ2-3
D gene: NA
V gene: TRBV6-5
CDR3 protein: CASSTNLARGSTDTQYF
CDR3 DNA: TGTGCCAGCAGCACCAATCTAGCGAGGGGAAGCACAGATACGCAGTATTTT

clone size: many
J gene: TRBJ2-5
D gene: NA
V gene: TRBV7-9
CDR3 protein: CASSGGRETQYF
CDR3 DNA: TGTGCCAGCAGCGGGGGGAGGGAGACCCAGTACTTC

clone size: NA
J gene: TRBJ2-7
D gene: NA
V gene: TRBV6-1
CDR3 protein: CASSDRASYEQYF
CDR3 DNA: TGTGCCAGCAGTGACAGGGCCTCCTACGAGCAGTACTTC

clone size: many
J gene: TRBJ2-5
D gene: NA
V gene: TRBV7-2
CDR3 protein: CASSLGVRPTQETQYF
CDR3 DNA: TGTGCCAGCAGCTTGGGCGTGCGGCCAACCCAAGAGACCCAGTACTTC

clone size: many
J gene: TRBJ2-7
D gene: NA
V gene: TRBV11-2
CDR3 protein: CASRLPPKGQGWGGEQYF
CDR3 DNA: TGTGCCAGCAGACTTCCCCCAAAGGGGCAGGGTTGGGGCGGCGAGCAGTACTTC

clone size: NA
J gene: TRBJ2-5
D gene: TRBD2
V gene: TRBV19
CDR3 protein: CASSIRGGGETQYF
CDR3 DNA: TGTGCCAGTAGTATACGGGGGGGGGGAGAGACCCAGTACTTC

clone size: many
J gene: TRBJ2-7
D gene: NA
V gene: TRBV11-2
CDR3 protein: CASSLGPRVVYEQYF
CDR3 DNA: TGTGCCAGCAGCTTAGGACCCAGGGTAGTCTACGAGCAGTACTTC

clone size: many
J gene: TRBJ1-2
D gene: NA
V gene: TRBV12-3/TRBV12-4
CDR3 protein: CASNTNQGSWGYTF
CDR3 DNA: TGTGCCAGCAATACCAATCAGGGGTCCTGGGGCTACACCTTC

clone size: many
J gene: TRBJ1-2
D gene: NA
V gene: TRBV12-3/TRBV12-4
CDR3 protein: CASSFLGEGYTF
CDR3 DNA: TGTGCCAGCTCCTTTTTGGGGGAGGGCTACACCTTC

clone size: few
J gene: TRBJ2-5
D gene: NA
V gene: TRBV9
CDR3 protein: CASSGGSKRGETQYF
CDR3 DNA: TGTGCCAGCAGCGGGGGAAGCAAGAGAGGGGAGACCCAGTACTTC

clone size: many
J gene: TRBJ2-5
D gene: TRBD1
V gene: TRBV6-5
CDR3 protein: CASSRDRGHETQYF
CDR3 DNA: TGTGCCAGCAGTCGAGACAGGGGGCATGAGACCCAGTACTTC

clone size: NA
J gene: TRBJ1-3
D gene: NA
V gene: TRBV12-3/TRBV12-4
CDR3 protein: CASSLGVHTIYF
CDR3 DNA: TGTGCCAGCAGTTTAGGGGTGCACACCATATATTTT

clone size: many
J gene: TRBJ1-5
D gene: NA
V gene: TRBV5-5
CDR3 protein: CASSLGSTNQPQHF
CDR3 DNA: TGTGCCAGCAGCTTGGGCAGCACTAATCAGCCCCAGCATTTT

clone size: many
J gene: TRBJ2-7
D gene: TRBD2
V gene: TRBV28
CDR3 protein: CASRWTSAYEQYF
CDR3 DNA: TGTGCCAGCAGATGGACTAGCGCCTACGAGCAGTACTTC

clone size: many
J gene: TRBJ2-2
D gene: NA
V gene: TRBV12-3/TRBV12-4
CDR3 protein: CASIPSGLGRKLNTGELFF
CDR3 DNA: TGTGCCAGCATTCCCTCCGGACTGGGGCGAAAACTGAACACCGGGGAGCTGTTTTTT

clone size: NA
J gene: TRBJ2-6
D gene: TRBD2
V gene: TRBV11-2
CDR3 protein: CASRKRDVMWGPTKSNSGANVLTF
CDR3 DNA: TGTGCCAGCCGTAAGCGGGATGTAATGTGGGGACCGACAAAATCAAACTCTGGGGCCAACGTCCTGACTTTC

clone size: NA
J gene: TRBJ2-3
D gene: TRBD2
V gene: TRBV29-1
CDR3 protein: CSVVRGGTTDTQYF
CDR3 DNA: TGCAGCGTTGTACGGGGGGGGACGACAGATACGCAGTATTTT

clone size: NA
J gene: TRBJ2-5
D gene: NA
V gene: TRBV9
CDR3 protein: CASSVRGAVEETQYF
CDR3 DNA: TGTGCCAGCAGCGTAAGGGGAGCGGTAGAGGAGACCCAGTACTTC

clone size: many
J gene: TRBJ2-3
D gene: NA
V gene: TRBV5-1
CDR3 protein: CASSLFGWGADTQYF
CDR3 DNA: TGCGCCAGCAGCTTGTTCGGGTGGGGTGCAGATACGCAGTATTTT

clone size: few
J gene: TRBJ2-2
D gene: NA
V gene: TRBV5-1
CDR3 protein: CASSFSDWGGELFF
CDR3 DNA: TGCGCCAGCAGCTTCAGTGACTGGGGCGGGGAGCTGTTTTTT

clone size: NA
J gene: TRBJ2-5
D gene: NA
V gene: TRBV3-1
CDR3 protein: CASSQNRGAETQYF
CDR3 DNA: TGTGCCAGCAGCCAAAATCGGGGGGCGGAGACCCAGTACTTC

clone size: few
J gene: TRBJ1-2
D gene: NA
V gene: TRBV19
CDR3 protein: CASSAEGTGYTF
CDR3 DNA: TGTGCCAGTAGCGCGGAGGGGACTGGCTACACCTTC

clone size: NA
J gene: TRBJ1-5
D gene: NA
V gene: TRBV19
CDR3 protein: CASSIDLGGARQPQHF
CDR3 DNA: TGTGCCAGTAGTATAGATCTGGGGGGGGCGCGGCAGCCCCAGCATTTT

clone size: NA
J gene: TRBJ2-2
D gene: TRBD2
V gene: TRBV5-5
CDR3 protein: CASSRSTRARGTGELFF
CDR3 DNA: TGTGCCAGCAGCCGAAGCACTAGGGCGCGGGGGACCGGGGAGCTGTTTTTT

clone size: few
J gene: TRBJ2-3
D gene: NA
V gene: TRBV9
CDR3 protein: CASSPGQGETDTQYF
CDR3 DNA: TGTGCCAGCAGCCCCGGGCAGGGAGAAACAGATACGCAGTATTTT